Shown below are 30 T cell receptor beta chains from a single sample sequenced in a study. A single record per CDR3 protein comes from TCRdb applying MiXCR to the RT-PCR reads. Here the sample spans about 680,000 distinct CDR3 sequences, 14% being singletons. The sequenced sample was memory CD4+ T cells from blood. These receptors came from a female donor in good health, serving as a healthy control.

This clonotype was seen many times. This chain joins TRBV4-3 and TRBJ2-5, with 7 nucleotides matching TRBD2. Per germline, CDR1 LGHNA and CDR2 YSLEER. J gave up 7 bases and V 0 bases, and 11 bases lay outside the gene matches. CDR3 length equals 16 residues. CDR3 in amino acids: CASSQDRDYGWGTQYF. In DNA form, the CDR3 reads TGCGCCAGCAGCCAAGATCGGGACTATGGGTGGGGGACCCAGTACTTC.

The chain recombines TRBV5-5 with TRBJ2-6; 7 bases agree with TRBD1. Germline values: CDR1 SGHKS, CDR2 YYEKEE (reference sequence). The CDR3 has 16 residues. V dropped 4 bases and J dropped 0; count of bases not matched to a gene: 4. The chain's CDR3 is CASSVGTVSGANVLTF. CDR3 nucleotides: TGTGCCAGCAGCGTGGGGACAGTCTCTGGGGCCAACGTCCTGACTTTC.

This clonotype was seen a handful of times. The V gene is TRBV30, the J gene TRBJ2-7, with D hard to call. This CDR3 contains 12 residues. V shed 4 bases and J shed 3 bases, with 10 bases lying between them. Germline values: CDR1 GTSNPN, CDR2 SVGIG (reference sequence). CDR3 bases: TGTGCCTGGATTAACAGAAACTACGAGCAGTACTTC. Translation gives CAWINRNYEQYF. Combining the CDR3 with reference TRBV30 and TRBJ2-7 gives the whole variable domain SQTIHQWPATLVQPVGSPLSLECTVEGTSNPNLYWYRQAAGRGLQLLFYSVGIGQISSEVPQNLSASRPQDRQFILSSKKLLLSDSGFYLCAWINRNYEQYFGPGTRLTVT.

This clonotype appeared many times. J is TRBJ2-3 and V is TRBV5-5; no reliable D call. The CDR3 totals 15 residues. The germline CDR1 and CDR2 sequences are SGHKS and YYEKEE (reference sequence). V lost 2 bases and J 0 bases, leaving 10 bases between the germline ends. CDR3 nucleotides: TGTGCCAGCAGCTTCGGCGGAGAGAGCACAGATACGCAGTATTTT. Protein: CASSFGGESTDTQYF.

The chain joins TRBV7-2 to TRBJ1-4, with D unclear. Between the trimmed V and J ends, which lost 5 bases and 3 bases, there was a span of 10 bases. The CDR3 runs 14 residues. Germline V gives CDR1 SGHTA, CDR2 FQGNSA. The CDR3 sequence: CASSMRLSNEKLFF. The CDR3 DNA reads as TGTGCCAGCAGCATGCGGTTATCTAATGAAAAACTGTTTTTT.

This clonotype was counted only a few times. The DNA of the CDR3 is TGTGCCAGCAGCCCTCGACAGTTCACAGATACGCAGTATTTT. Protein sequence: CASSPRQFTDTQYF. The gene calls are TRBV12-3 or TRBV12-4 and TRBJ2-3; D might be TRBD1 (5 bases). CDR3 length: 14 residues. V lost 6 bases, J lost 2 bases, and 12 bases lay in between.

This clonotype turned up a few times. V gene TRBV20-1 combines with J gene TRBJ1-2, with 7 bases matching TRBD1. The trim removed 6 bases at V and 6 bases at J, leaving 16 bases unmatched. The germline gives CDR1 DFQATT, CDR2 SNEGSKA (reference sequence). This CDR3 has 15 residues. CDR3 nucleotide sequence: TGCAGTGCCAAGGGGGCGGCAGGGGGAGGAGATGGCTACACCTTC. Protein: CSAKGAAGGGDGYTF.

This clonotype showed up just a few times. This chain joins TRBV10-3 and TRBJ2-3, with 8 bases that match TRBD1. V was pared by 11 bases and J by 3 bases, with 10 bases of the junction left unmatched. The CDR3 loop spans 14 amino acids. Germline lookup yields CDR1 ENHRY and CDR2 SYGVKD. The DNA for the CDR3 is TGTGCCGCAAAAGGACAGGGCGGGACAGATACGCAGTATTTT. Its protein product is CAAKGQGGTDTQYF.

This clonotype was counted at least ten times. The J gene is TRBJ2-1, the V gene TRBV4-3; maybe TRBD2 (6 bases). V was cut by 1 base and J by 1 base, with 17 bases left in between. Germline V CDR1 and CDR2: LGHNA, YSLEER. CDR3 length: 18 residues. The CDR3 region has the DNA TGCGCCAGCAGCCAAGCCCCCGCAACGGGAGAGTCCTACAATGAGCAGTTCTTC. It encodes CASSQAPATGESYNEQFF.

Many counts were recorded for this clonotype. CDR3 coding DNA: TGCAGTGCTAGGAGACTAGCGGGAGTGACAGATACGCAGTATTTT. This encodes CSARRLAGVTDTQYF. The rearrangement uses TRBV20-1 and TRBJ2-3; 12 positions agree with TRBD2. The length of the CDR3 is 15 residues. Trimming cost V 3 bases and J 3 bases; bases outside gene matches: 4. Germline V gives CDR1 DFQATT, CDR2 SNEGSKA (reference sequence).

This chain joins TRBV27 and TRBJ2-3, with a weak D call TRBD1 (6 bases). Trimming took off 4 bases at V and 8 bases at J, with 16 bases between the two ends. This CDR3 is 14 amino acids long. Germline CDR1 MNHEY, CDR2 SMNVEV (reference sequence). In nucleotides, the CDR3 is TGTGCCAGCAGTTGGCAGGGGATCTCTGGTACGCAGTATTTT. It is translated as CASSWQGISGTQYF.

This clonotype was found a few times. V is TRBV20-1 and J is TRBJ1-4, with D tentatively TRBD1 (6 bases). The CDR3 loop spans 15 amino acids. V lost 0 bases and J 7 bases, leaving 15 bases between the germline ends. Germline V gene sequence: CDR1 DFQATT, CDR2 SNEGSKA (reference sequence). Here the CDR3 reads CSARDYNRASEKLFF. DNA of the CDR3: TGCAGTGCTAGAGATTACAACAGGGCCTCTGAAAAACTGTTTTTT.

This rearrangement joins TRBV12-3 or TRBV12-4 to TRBJ2-2; D remains ambiguous. The germline V and J ends were trimmed by 3 bases and 6 bases, with 8 bases remaining between them. The length of the CDR3 is 13 residues. The CDR3 protein is CASSFHGAGELFF. The CDR3 DNA sequence: TGTGCCAGCAGTTTTCATGGAGCCGGGGAGCTGTTTTTT.

The chain recombines TRBV7-2 with TRBJ2-7; 9 positions match TRBD1. Trimming removed 4 bases from V and 3 bases from J; junction bases left unmatched: 10. CDR1 is SGHTA and CDR2 is FQGNSA in the germline V gene. CDR3 length equals 16 residues. The CDR3 reads CASSSQVGQGHYEQYF. The CDR3 DNA reads as TGTGCCAGCAGCTCCCAGGTGGGACAGGGTCACTACGAGCAGTACTTC.

The rearrangement links TRBV5-6 to TRBJ2-7, with D possibly matching TRBD2 (6 bases). The germline gives CDR1 SGHDT, CDR2 YYEEEE. V was trimmed by 6 bases and J by 2 bases, leaving 18 bases between them. This CDR3 comprises 15 residues. CDR3 sequence reads: CASNSDGRAAYEQYF. Written as DNA, the CDR3 is TGTGCCAGCAACTCGGACGGGAGAGCCGCCTACGAGCAGTACTTC.

In its sample, this clonotype was seen a few times. V usage is TRBV7-2 and J usage is TRBJ2-7; D is undetermined. The CDR3 is 11 residues long. Germline values: CDR1 SGHTA, CDR2 FQGNSA. Trimming left V 3 bases short and J 4 bases short, with 4 bases between. The CDR3, as DNA: TGTGCCAGCAGCTTCAAATACGAGCAGTACTTC. It yields the protein CASSFKYEQYF.

This chain uses TRBV7-9 with TRBJ2-3; a possible D gene is TRBD1 (6 bases). V lost 4 bases and J lost 2, with 13 bases in between. The CDR3 runs 15 residues. Germline CDR1 and CDR2: SEHNR and FQNEAQ (reference sequence). The CDR3 sequence: CASSSSGAFTDTQYF. The CDR3, as DNA: TGTGCCAGCAGCTCATCAGGGGCATTCACAGATACGCAGTATTTT. Full variable domain (remainder filled in from reference TRBV7-9 and TRBJ2-3): DTGVSQNPRHKITKRGQNVTFRCDPISEHNRLYWYRQTLGQGPEFLTYFQNEAQLEKSRLLSDRFSAERPKGSFSTLEIQRTEQGDSAMYLCASSSSGAFTDTQYFGPGTRLTVL.

The chain combines TRBV6-6 with TRBJ1-2, with D unresolved. In germline, CDR1 is MNHNY, CDR2 SVGAGI (reference sequence). This CDR3 contains 16 residues. With 4 bases removed from V and 3 bases from J, the gap between germline ends came to 18 bases. CDR3 loop: CASSLSGLDSHYGYTF. The DNA of the CDR3 is TGTGCCAGCAGTTTGTCCGGCTTGGACTCCCACTATGGCTACACCTTC.

This clonotype was counted ten times or more. The chain carries TRBV7-2 and TRBJ2-2, with TRBD2 as a possible D gene (5 bases). This CDR3 is built from 13 residues. The germline V and J ends were trimmed by 1 base and 13 bases, with 13 bases remaining between them. CDR1 SGHTA and CDR2 FQGNSA come from the germline V gene. The CDR3 coding sequence is TGTGCCAGCAGCTTAGACGGCCGCCGGGGGCTGTTTTTT. Its translation is CASSLDGRRGLFF.

As for this clonotype: This may be a read error, as it is one base from a much larger clone. This chain links TRBV5-1 with TRBJ2-1; TRBD2 aligns across 15 bases. The CDR3 covers 15 residues. The germline CDR1 and CDR2 sequences are SGHRS and YFSETQ. DNA for the CDR3: TGCGCCATCAGCCAAGGACTAGCGGGAGGGGGTGAGCAGTTCTTC. Amino acid sequence: CAISQGLAGGGEQFF.

This clonotype turned up a few times. The chain employs TRBV6-5 and TRBJ1-3, with D perhaps matching TRBD1 (6 bases). Germline V gene data show CDR1 as MNHEY and CDR2 as SVGAGI. Trimming took 5 bases from V and 0 from J, leaving 20 bases between them. The CDR3 consists of 18 residues. CDR3 loop: CASSTTGFGDISGNTIYF. The DNA for the CDR3 is TGTGCCAGCAGTACCACAGGGTTTGGTGATATCTCTGGAAACACCATATATTTT.

The chain has TRBV6-5 and TRBJ2-1, with 8 bases fitting TRBD2. V lost 6 bases and J lost 7; bases outside the gene matches: 17. CDR1 and CDR2 from the germline V gene are MNHEY and SVGAGI. CDR3 length: 17 residues. The CDR3 DNA reads as TGTGCCAGCAGCTCCCCCTCAAGGGGACTAGAGTGGAATGAGCAGTTCTTC. Translating gives CASSSPSRGLEWNEQFF.

Many counts were recorded for this clonotype. V is TRBV7-2 and J is TRBJ2-1; the match to TRBD2 covers 7 bases. Per the germline V gene, CDR1 is SGHTA and CDR2 is FQGNSA. Unmatched junction bases numbered 16, after V lost 5 bases and J lost 12 bases. The CDR3 is made up of 15 amino acids. In DNA, the CDR3 is TGTGCCAGCAGCCCGGGACTACTCCTCGGGTTCTGGCAGTTCTTC. This codes for CASSPGLLLGFWQFF.

CDR3 protein: CSASSVGRDTEAFF. CDR3 nucleotides: TGCAGTGCTAGTAGCGTTGGCAGGGACACTGAAGCTTTCTTT. The V gene is TRBV20-1, the J gene TRBJ1-1; possible D gene TRBD1, 5 bases. The CDR3 sequence is 14 residues long. Trimming cost V 3 bases and J 3 bases, with 14 bases left between them. Germline V CDR1 and CDR2: DFQATT, SNEGSKA (reference sequence).

This clonotype was observed a few times. The V and J genes are TRBV7-2 and TRBJ2-3; D is unclear. Germline CDR1 reads SGHTA; CDR2 reads FQGNSA. V gave up 1 base and J gave up 0 bases, with 11 bases separating them. The length of the CDR3 is 16 residues. CDR3 loop: CASSLDPVPSTDTQYF. The CDR3 DNA sequence: TGTGCCAGCAGCTTAGATCCTGTACCTAGCACAGATACGCAGTATTTT. Together with reference TRBV7-2 and TRBJ2-3, the CDR3 gives the full variable domain: GAGVSQSPSNKVTEKGKDVELRCDPISGHTALYWYRQSLGQGLEFLIYFQGNSAPDKSGLPSDRFSAERTGGSVSTLTIQRTQQEDSAVYLCASSLDPVPSTDTQYFGPGTRLTVL.

This clonotype has just a few counts. This chain connects TRBV5-5 to TRBJ1-2, with 7 bases lining up with TRBD1. The germline CDR1 and CDR2 sequences are SGHKS and YYEKEE (reference sequence). The CDR3 extends over 15 amino acids. V was clipped by 5 bases and J by 4 bases; unmatched bases: 11. The CDR3 here is CASRPTGVALYGYTF. Written as DNA, the CDR3 is TGTGCCAGCAGGCCTACAGGGGTGGCCCTCTATGGCTACACCTTC.

This clonotype was recorded at least ten times. J is TRBJ2-7 and V is TRBV27; 8 nucleotides line up with TRBD1. The junction had 8 bases not matched to a gene; V was cut back by 6 bases and J by 4 bases. CDR3 length: 14 residues. Germline CDR1 reads MNHEY; CDR2 reads SMNVEV (reference sequence). The CDR3 reads CASRWTGSEYEQYF. The CDR3 bases are TGTGCCAGCAGGTGGACAGGGTCGGAGTACGAGCAGTACTTC.

This clonotype was observed a few times. The rearrangement joins TRBV6-6 to TRBJ2-5; D ambiguous. This CDR3 is built from 12 residues. Germline CDR1 MNHNY, CDR2 SVGAGI (reference sequence). Trimming took off 2 bases at V and 5 bases at J, with 6 bases between the two ends. DNA for the CDR3: TGTGCCAGCAGTTACAGGACGGAGACCCAGTACTTC. This codes for CASSYRTETQYF.

The chain employs TRBV5-1 and TRBJ2-1; either TRBD1 or TRBD2 may fit D (7 bases each). From germline, CDR1 is SGHRS and CDR2 YFSETQ. CDR3 length equals 18 residues. The V end lost 1 base, the J end lost 4 bases, and 21 bases lay between the germline ends. Here the CDR3 DNA reads TGCGCCAGCAGCTTGTCCCACCCGACAGGGAGGGGATACAATGAGCAGTTCTTC. Translated, it gives CASSLSHPTGRGYNEQFF.

Comment on this clonotype: Sequence at one end of the junction differs from germline and may be a read error. The rearrangement uses TRBV7-9 and TRBJ2-7; D unresolved. CDR3 length: 11 residues. The V gene's germline CDR1 is SEHNR and CDR2 FQNEAQ (reference sequence). Here the CDR3 DNA reads TGTGCCAGCAGCCCAACCTACGTGCAGTACTTC. It yields the protein CASSPTYVQYF.